This record concerns one T cell receptor (beta chain) sequence. Its recognized antigen is unknown. There are no base qualities to consult, and no much larger clone falls within one base. This sample is drawn from a study of T-cell reconstitution after alpha-beta-depleted transplantation in children (dated by TCRdb to the mid-2010s). Notes on the research overall: T-cell immune reconstitution after TCRalphabeta/CD19-depleted allogeneic hematopoietic cell transplantation in children was quantitatively tracked in the study by means of TCR repertoire profiling.

The method behind the library was PCR. Sequencing relied on an Illumina HiSeq 2500. Molecular barcoding was employed in the preparation of TCR libraries, with unique molecular identifiers being used to normalize TCRbeta repertoire quantification. The public reads were reprocessed in TCRdb via fastp at Q25 and MiXCR, keeping in-frame beta chains. Every distinct CDR3 protein forms one entry, paired with its most common genes and DNA. For this sample there are about 160,000 distinct CDR3 sequences; over 8.5% appear just once. The ten largest clonotypes hold approximately 13% of the sample. Overall study results and their limits: In some patients, the high TCRbeta diversity seen at day 60 was put down to recipient T cells and intrathymic progenitors that had survived conditioning. Over subsequent months, a decline in hyperexpanded clone frequencies was noted, and after one year, T-cell counts and TCRbeta diversity were mostly ascribed to newly produced T cells. The apparently early alphabetaT-cell count recovery about two months after transplant was reportedly dependent on only several hundred rapidly expanded clones derived from non-depleted graft cells.

Counted from cysteine to phenylalanine, this CDR3 has 16 amino acids. The sequence is cut down to CDR3 DNA, 48 bases in frame from base 1. The germline V end is reduced by 5 bases and the J end by 2 bases; junction bases left unmatched: 11. CDR1 and CDR2 are drawn from the germline V gene: SGHVS, FQNEAQ. The treatment or condition label, read with the paper, signifies: allogeneic hematopoietic cell transplantation with graft depleted of TCRalphabeta T cells and CD19 B cells. The transplant recipients were children given TCRalphabeta/CD19-depleted allogeneic hematopoietic cell grafts. The material sequenced was PBMCs, taken before TCRalphabeta/CD19-depleted stem cell transplant. This TCR derives from a boy under 10 years old with acute myeloid leukemia, due to receive a stem cell transplant. The rearranged segments are TRBV7-8 and TRBJ2-5; 7 of the junction bases match TRBD1. In nucleotide form, the sequence is TGTGCCAGCAGCCCCATGCAGGGGACAGAACAAGAGACCCAGTACTTC. This is translated as CASSPMQGTEQETQYF.